This is a list of T cell receptor beta chains from one sample in a study of blood T cell repertoires in COVID-19. Sequencing used immunoSEQ multiplex PCR; TCRdb keeps in-frame clones, though not all of them. The table has about 160,000 clones, around 83% seen once; the top ten hold approximately 1%. The sequenced sample consisted of peripheral blood. The source of these receptors is a man in his forties or fifties with acute or convalescent COVID-19. Both conserved end residues are part of each CDR3. A D gene is named only where the DNA matches it firmly. The size of a clone is reported for some rows only, either as once, few or many, or as a class for expanded clones.

d_gene	abundance	v_gene	j_gene	CDR3aa	CDR3nt
TRBD1	NA	TRBV7-9	TRBJ1-2	CASSARQGVYGYTF	TGTGCCAGCAGCGCCCGACAGGGTGTCTATGGCTACACCTTC
TRBD1	NA	TRBV7-9	TRBJ2-3	CASGALGQGGWLGTDTQYF	TGTGCCAGCGGAGCGCTAGGACAGGGAGGATGGTTAGGAACAGATACGCAGTATTTT
TRBD1	NA	TRBV3-1/TRBV3-2	TRBJ2-7	CASSQEGQGNEQYF	TGTGCCAGCAGCCAAGAGGGACAGGGAAACGAGCAGTACTTC
TRBD1	NA	TRBV9	TRBJ1-3	CASMPGGGNTIYF	TGTGCCAGCATGCCAGGGGGTGGAAACACCATATATTTT
NA	NA	TRBV30	TRBJ1-5	CAWSGGPDQPQHF	TGTGCCTGGAGTGGTGGGCCGGATCAGCCCCAGCATTTT
NA	NA	TRBV7-6	TRBJ1-1	CASSLVGPGPLNTEAFF	TGTGCCAGCAGCTTAGTAGGTCCAGGGCCCCTGAACACTGAAGCTTTCTTT
TRBD2	NA	TRBV19	TRBJ2-1	CASSPGTSVPEQFF	TGTGCCAGTAGTCCCGGGACTAGCGTTCCTGAGCAGTTCTTC
NA	NA	TRBV29-1	TRBJ2-1	CSVEGQYNEQFF	TGCAGCGTTGAAGGTCAATACAATGAGCAGTTCTTC
NA	NA	TRBV7-9	TRBJ2-1	CASSITSSYNEQFF	TGTGCCAGCAGCATCACGAGCTCCTACAATGAGCAGTTCTTC
TRBD1	NA	TRBV3-1/TRBV3-2	TRBJ1-2	CASSFPGQSNYGYTF	TGTGCCAGCAGCTTCCCGGGACAGTCTAACTATGGCTACACCTTC
NA	few	TRBV7-9	TRBJ1-4	CASSPTGRTNEKLFF	TGTGCCAGCAGCCCCACAGGGCGAACTAATGAAAAACTGTTTTTT
TRBD1	NA	TRBV2	TRBJ2-3	CASIWDRGTDTQYF	TGTGCCAGTATTTGGGACAGGGGCACAGATACGCAGTATTTT
TRBD1	once	TRBV6-5	TRBJ2-2	CASRGQGRIGELFF	TGTGCCAGCAGGGGACAGGGTCGAATCGGGGAGCTGTTTTTT
TRBD1	NA	TRBV24-1	TRBJ1-2	CATSVGQNYGYTF	TGTGCCACCAGTGTGGGACAGAACTATGGCTACACCTTC
TRBD2	NA	TRBV6-5	TRBJ2-5	CASTSGGARETQYF	TGTGCCAGCACTAGCGGGGGGGCCCGGGAGACCCAGTACTTC
TRBD1	NA	TRBV28	TRBJ2-2	CASSLQGASGELFF	TGTGCCAGCAGTTTACAGGGGGCAAGCGGGGAGCTGTTTTTT
NA	NA	TRBV6-5	TRBJ1-2	CASSRTAHYTF	TGTGCCAGCAGCCGGACAGCTCACTACACCTTC
NA	NA	TRBV6-1	TRBJ2-7	CASRGEGKGYEQYF	TGTGCCAGCAGGGGAGAGGGAAAAGGGTACGAGCAGTACTTC
TRBD2	NA	TRBV5-1	TRBJ2-5	CASSRTSGGAGETQYF	TGCGCCAGCAGCCGAACTAGCGGGGGGGCAGGAGAGACCCAGTACTTC
NA	NA	TRBV27	TRBJ2-2	CASSRPGSNTGELFF	TGTGCCAGCAGTCGGCCGGGGTCCAACACCGGGGAGCTGTTTTTT
NA	NA	TRBV6-5	TRBJ1-3	CASSYSQGSGNTIYF	TGTGCCAGCAGTTACTCTCAGGGATCTGGAAACACCATATATTTT
NA	once	TRBV6-5	TRBJ1-6	CASSFDRSSYNSPLHF	TGTGCCAGCAGTTTCGACAGGAGCTCCTATAATTCACCCCTCCACTTT
NA	NA	TRBV5-1	TRBJ2-2	CASSPGLFTGELFF	TGCGCCAGCAGCCCTGGACTCTTCACCGGGGAGCTGTTTTTT
NA	NA	TRBV5-4	TRBJ2-2	CASSLISTGELFF	TGTGCCAGCAGCTTGATCTCGACCGGGGAGCTGTTTTTT
NA	NA	TRBV4-1	TRBJ1-4	CASSHFTTGPPEKLFF	TGCGCCAGCAGCCATTTTACTACAGGGCCGCCTGAAAAACTGTTTTTT
TRBD1	NA	TRBV3-1/TRBV3-2	TRBJ1-2	CASSLQGGYGYTF	TGTGCCAGCAGCCTTCAGGGGGGCTATGGCTACACCTTC
NA	NA	TRBV5-1	TRBJ1-2	CASSLDISNYGYTF	TGCGCCAGCAGCTTGGACATCAGTAACTATGGCTACACCTTC
NA	NA	TRBV15	TRBJ2-2	CATSRDQSTRGYTGELFF	TGTGCCACCAGCAGAGATCAGTCGACCCGAGGATACACCGGGGAGCTGTTTTTT
TRBD1	NA	TRBV30	TRBJ2-4	CAWGDRDIGKNIQYF	TGTGCCTGGGGCGACAGGGATATTGGCAAAAACATTCAGTACTTC
TRBD1	NA	TRBV5-1	TRBJ2-5	CASSAPGQGVQETQYF	TGCGCCAGCAGCGCCCCGGGGCAGGGGGTTCAAGAGACCCAGTACTTC
NA	NA	TRBV11-2	TRBJ2-3	CASSLGKSGDTQYF	TGTGCCAGCAGCTTAGGGAAATCAGGAGATACGCAGTATTTT
NA	NA	TRBV9	TRBJ2-1	CASSVTIYNEQFF	TGTGCCAGCAGCGTGACTATCTATAATGAGCAGTTCTTC
NA	NA	TRBV2	TRBJ1-6	CASILRDINSPLHF	TGTGCCAGCATTCTCCGGGACATCAATTCACCCCTCCACTTT
NA	NA	TRBV5-6	TRBJ2-7	CASSLLGPSYEQYF	TGTGCCAGCAGCTTGTTGGGGCCTTCCTACGAGCAGTACTTC
NA	few	TRBV10-2	TRBJ1-2	CASSEQAGLTYGYTF	TGCGCCAGCAGTGAGCAGGCAGGCCTTACCTATGGCTACACCTTC
TRBD2	NA	TRBV3-1/TRBV3-2	TRBJ2-7	CASSQPGLASPYEQYF	TGTGCCAGCAGCCAACCGGGACTAGCGTCCCCCTACGAGCAGTACTTC
NA	NA	TRBV4-3	TRBJ1-3	CASSQDSGGNTIYF	TGCGCCAGCAGCCAAGACTCAGGTGGAAACACCATATATTTT
NA	NA	TRBV19	TRBJ2-7	CASSPSTGRSYEQYF	TGTGCCAGTAGTCCATCGACAGGACGCTCCTACGAGCAGTACTTC
NA	once	TRBV7-6	TRBJ1-5	CASSPFRGVDQPQHF	TGTGCCAGCAGCCCGTTCAGGGGAGTCGATCAGCCCCAGCATTTT
TRBD2	NA	TRBV9	TRBJ2-5	CASSPGAGGLETQYF	TGTGCCAGCAGCCCTGGGGCGGGGGGGCTGGAGACCCAGTACTTC
TRBD1	NA	TRBV19	TRBJ1-1	CATRPPGGTEAFF	TGTGCCACCCGGCCACCAGGGGGCACTGAAGCTTTCTTT
NA	few	TRBV5-1	TRBJ1-5	CASSLGGYSNQPQHF	TGCGCCAGCAGCTTGGGAGGATATAGCAATCAGCCCCAGCATTTT
TRBD2	NA	TRBV15	TRBJ2-1	CATSSGGAMYNEQFF	TGTGCCACCAGCAGCGGGGGGGCAATGTACAATGAGCAGTTCTTC
NA	NA	TRBV18	TRBJ1-4	CASSPNSLATNEKLFF	TGTGCCAGCTCTCCTAATTCCCTTGCAACTAATGAAAAACTGTTTTTT
NA	few	TRBV5-6	TRBJ1-3	CASSLPGGNTIYF	TGTGCCAGCAGCTTGCCAGGGGGAAACACCATATATTTT
TRBD1	NA	TRBV5-8	TRBJ2-5	CASSFRDRKETQYF	TGTGCCAGCAGCTTCCGGGACAGAAAAGAGACCCAGTACTTC
NA	NA	TRBV3-1/TRBV3-2	TRBJ1-1	CASSRDSGATEAFF	TGTGCCAGCAGCCGAGATTCAGGGGCTACTGAAGCTTTCTTT
TRBD1	once	TRBV6-5	TRBJ1-5	CASSRTGEFNQPQHF	TGTGCCAGCAGCCGGACAGGGGAGTTTAATCAGCCCCAGCATTTT
TRBD1	NA	TRBV29-1	TRBJ2-3	CSVTARTGSTDTQYF	TGCAGCGTCACTGCCCGGACAGGGAGCACAGATACGCAGTATTTT
NA	NA	TRBV12-3/TRBV12-4	TRBJ2-1	CASSEGREQFF	TGTGCCAGCTCCGAGGGTCGTGAGCAGTTCTTC
TRBD1	NA	TRBV6-5	TRBJ2-7	CATMTGSNSYEQYF	TGTGCCACGATGACAGGGTCGAACTCCTACGAGCAGTACTTC
NA	NA	TRBV6-5	TRBJ1-5	CASSSQRQGNQPQHF	TGTGCCAGCAGTTCACAACGACAGGGCAATCAGCCCCAGCATTTT
TRBD1	NA	TRBV6-5	TRBJ1-5	CASRSTGGNQPQHF	TGTGCCAGCAGGTCAACAGGGGGCAATCAGCCCCAGCATTTT
NA	NA	TRBV7-9	TRBJ1-1	CASSLQGFTEAFF	TGTGCCAGCAGTCTACAGGGTTTCACTGAAGCTTTCTTT
TRBD1	NA	TRBV5-1	TRBJ1-6	CASSGGGYSPLHF	TGCGCCAGCTCAGGGGGCGGCTATTCACCCCTCCACTTT
TRBD2	NA	TRBV24-1	TRBJ2-7	CATSDPAAGGKYEQYF	TGTGCCACCAGTGACCCCGCAGCGGGGGGGAAATACGAGCAGTACTTC
NA	NA	TRBV6-5	TRBJ1-1	CASRRDTEAFF	TGTGCCAGCAGGAGGGACACTGAAGCTTTCTTT
TRBD1	NA	TRBV15	TRBJ2-2	CATRPGQGSTGELFF	TGTGCCACCAGGCCGGGACAGGGGTCCACCGGGGAGCTGTTTTTT